A selection of T cell receptor beta chains follows, all from one sample in a study of PD-1 blockade in classical Hodgkin lymphoma. Repertoires were generated with immunoSEQ multiplex PCR, while TCRdb's copy carries only in-frame clones and drops some. The sample contains roughly 50,000 clones, nearly 90% of which appear only once. The specimen was peripheral blood mononuclear cells (PBMCs), collected before the fourth cycle of nivolumab. The source of these receptors is a human donor with classical Hodgkin lymphoma. CDR3s include the opening cysteine and the closing phenylalanine or tryptophan. The order of the fields is clone size, J gene, D gene, V gene, CDR3 length, CDR3 DNA, CDR3 protein. A D gene is named only where the DNA matches it firmly. The size entry is marked missing in some rows and otherwise reads once, few, many or a size class.

- | TRBJ1-2 | - | TRBV7-9 | 12 | TGTGCCACCCCAGCGGGCCGTGATGGCTACACCTTC | CATPAGRDGYTF
- | TRBJ2-7 | TRBD2 | TRBV7-6 | 18 | TGTGCCAGCAGCTTATTCCCACCGCTTAGCGGGAAGGCCTACGAGCAGTACTTC | CASSLFPPLSGKAYEQYF
- | TRBJ1-1 | - | TRBV7-3 | 15 | TGTGCCAGCAGCTTAATTGTCCTGAGCAACACTGAAGCTTTCTTT | CASSLIVLSNTEAFF
- | TRBJ1-2 | - | TRBV7-3 | 14 | TGTGCCAGCAGCTTAAACGGGCAGCACTATGGCTACACCTTC | CASSLNGQHYGYTF
- | TRBJ2-2 | - | TRBV28 | 15 | TGTGCCAGCACCAAAGGCAGGGCGAACACCGGGGAGCTGTTTTTT | CASTKGRANTGELFF
once | TRBJ1-2 | - | TRBV9 | 14 | TGTGCCAGCAGCGTAGTTCAAGGAAACTATGGCTACACCTTC | CASSVVQGNYGYTF
- | TRBJ2-7 | - | TRBV28 | 15 | TGTGCCAGCAGTCCGGGCATTTATGACTCCTACGAGCAGTACTTC | CASSPGIYDSYEQYF
- | TRBJ2-5 | - | TRBV19 | 14 | TGTGCCAGTAGTATCACCAGGTACCAAGAGACCCAGTACTTC | CASSITRYQETQYF
- | TRBJ2-2 | - | TRBV6-5 | 13 | TGTGCCGGTCGCAGTGCGAACACCGGGGAGCTGTTTTTT | CAGRSANTGELFF
- | TRBJ2-7 | TRBD2 | TRBV7-8 | 16 | TGTGCCAGCAGTTTAGGTAGCGGGGACCCTACAGGCGAGCAGTACTTC | CASSLGSGDPTGEQYF
- | TRBJ1-2 | TRBD1 | TRBV15 | 15 | TGTGCCACCAGCAAGGGAAGGGGGCTGGGGTATGGCTACACCTTC | CATSKGRGLGYGYTF
- | TRBJ1-1 | - | TRBV29-1 | 13 | TGCAGCGTTGCAGTGGGTATGAACACTGAAGCTTTCTTT | CSVAVGMNTEAFF
- | TRBJ1-1 | - | TRBV5-1 | 15 | TGCGCCAGCAGCTTCATTGCGCCTACGAACACTGAAGCTTTCTTT | CASSFIAPTNTEAFF
- | TRBJ2-1 | TRBD2 | TRBV9 | 15 | TGTGCCAGCAGCGCCAGCGGGGGGTCCTACAATGAGCAGTTCTTC | CASSASGGSYNEQFF
- | TRBJ2-1 | TRBD2 | TRBV6-6 | 15 | TGTGCCAGCAGTTCCGGGACTAGCGGATACAATGAGCAGTTCTTC | CASSSGTSGYNEQFF
- | TRBJ1-1 | - | TRBV5-1 | 14 | TGCGCCAGCAGCATAGAGACGGTGAACACTGAAGCTTTCTTT | CASSIETVNTEAFF
- | TRBJ2-1 | - | TRBV13 | 15 | TGTGCCAGCAGCTTCCGGGATCACTCCTACAATGAGCAGTTCTTC | CASSFRDHSYNEQFF
- | TRBJ1-3 | - | TRBV9 | 16 | TGTGCCAGCAGCTCAGGTTCCCTAAGCTCTGGAAACACCATATATTTT | CASSSGSLSSGNTIYF
- | TRBJ2-7 | TRBD1 | TRBV27 | 11 | TGTGCCAGCAGTACAGGGGGCGAGCAGTACTTC | CASSTGGEQYF
- | TRBJ2-3 | TRBD1 | TRBV5-4 | 17 | TGTGCCAGCAGCGCTGGACAGGGGCCCTCTAGCACAGATACGCAGTATTTT | CASSAGQGPSSTDTQYF
once | TRBJ2-1 | TRBD1 | TRBV11-3 | 16 | TGTGCCAGCAGCCCCCCCGACAGGGGCTCCTACAATGAGCAGTTCTTC | CASSPPDRGSYNEQFF
- | TRBJ1-2 | - | TRBV6-6 | 15 | TGTGCCAGCAGCACCCAGGGCGAGACTAACTATGGCTACACCTTC | CASSTQGETNYGYTF
once | TRBJ2-1 | TRBD2 | TRBV4-1 | 17 | TGCGCCAGCAGCCGAGGACTAGCGGGCCTTAGCCCCAATGAGCAGTTCTTC | CASSRGLAGLSPNEQFF
medium-sized | TRBJ2-2 | TRBD2 | TRBV4-2 | 15 | TGTGCCAGCAGCCCAATACTTGGACTAGTTGGGGAGCTGTTTTTT | CASSPILGLVGELFF
- | TRBJ1-1 | - | TRBV5-1 | 16 | TGCGCCAGCAGCTTTGGCAGGTGGGCCTTGAACACTGAAGCTTTCTTT | CASSFGRWALNTEAFF
few | TRBJ1-1 | - | TRBV12-5 | 13 | TGTGCTAGTGGTTGGGACATGAACACTGAAGCTTTCTTT | CASGWDMNTEAFF
- | TRBJ1-5 | - | TRBV7-9 | 15 | TGTGCCAGCAGCAGGACCGACTCCGGCAATCAGCCCCAGCATTTT | CASSRTDSGNQPQHF
- | TRBJ2-6 | - | TRBV7-3 | 17 | TGTGCCAGCAGCTTAACAGAAGCAATCTCTGGGGCCAACGTCCTGACTTTC | CASSLTEAISGANVLTF
- | TRBJ2-7 | - | TRBV7-6 | 14 | TGTGCCAGCAGCTTCGGGCACCGAGGGGACGAGCAGTACTTC | CASSFGHRGDEQYF
- | TRBJ2-7 | - | TRBV7-6 | 16 | TGTGCCAGCAGCTTAGAACCGGGTTCAAGCTCCTACGAGCAGTACTTC | CASSLEPGSSSYEQYF
- | TRBJ2-7 | - | TRBV27 | 12 | TGTGCCAGCAGTGGGACTCTCCCCGAGCAGTACTTC | CASSGTLPEQYF
once | TRBJ2-7 | TRBD1 | TRBV7-3 | 15 | TGTGCCAGCAGCTTAGGGACAGGGGTGAGCTACGAGCAGTACTTC | CASSLGTGVSYEQYF
- | TRBJ1-2 | TRBD1 | TRBV27 | 17 | TGTGCCAGCAGTTTAGACGGATGGGGGACAGGGGTGGTTGGCTACACCTTC | CASSLDGWGTGVVGYTF
- | TRBJ2-7 | TRBD1 | TRBV9 | 15 | TGTGCCAGCAGCCTGGGACAGGCGAGCTCCTACGAGCAGTACTTC | CASSLGQASSYEQYF
- | TRBJ2-7 | TRBD1 | TRBV4-1 | 16 | TGCGCCAGCAGCGCGAGGACAGGGGATGAGAGCTACGAGCAGTACTTC | CASSARTGDESYEQYF
- | TRBJ2-1 | - | TRBV7-9 | 13 | TGTGCCAGCAGCTTAGCCGCCCTCAATGAGCAGTTCTTC | CASSLAALNEQFF